A selection of T cell receptor beta chains follows, all from one sample in a study of beta chain features in type 1 diabetes. Only in-frame clones appear in the TCRdb table, and some are missing; sequencing was by immunoSEQ multiplex PCR. Of nearly 250,000 clones listed, 68% are singletons. Sequencing was carried out using naive CD4+ T cells from blood. The receptor set was obtained from a man aged 25-40 years in good health. Both conserved end residues are part of each CDR3. The D gene is left open where the match is weak. Not every row has a clone size; where given, it reads once, few, many or a size class.

V gene	D gene	clone size	J gene	CDR3 DNA	CDR3 protein
TRBV7-2	TRBD1	few	TRBJ2-7	TGTGCCAGCAGCTCGGGACAGGGGAACGAGCAGTACTTC	CASSSGQGNEQYF
TRBV6-5	.	.	TRBJ2-5	TGTGCCAGCAGTCTAGCTGGAGAGACCCAGTACTTC	CASSLAGETQYF
TRBV30	TRBD1	.	TRBJ2-5	TGTGCCGGGACAGGGGGCTGGGAGACCCAGTACTTC	CAGTGGWETQYF
TRBV7-2	TRBD1	few	TRBJ2-1	TGTGCCAGCAGCTCGGCCGGGGACAGGGACAACAATGAGCAGTTCTTC	CASSSAGDRDNNEQFF
TRBV5-4	TRBD2	once	TRBJ2-1	TGTGCCAGCAGCTTGGCTAGCGGGGGAAACAATGAGCAGTTCTTC	CASSLASGGNNEQFF
TRBV7-9	.	.	TRBJ1-6	TGTGCCAGCAGCCCCGGGGGGGATTCACCCCTCCACTTT	CASSPGGDSPLHF
TRBV5-1	.	.	TRBJ2-7	TGCGCCAGCAGCCGCAGTTGGGATAACACCCAACCCCTGCACGAGCAGTACTTC	CASSRSWDNTQPLHEQYF
TRBV30	.	.	TRBJ1-2	TGTGCCTGGACAGGGTTATTCAACGGCTACACCTTC	CAWTGLFNGYTF
TRBV30	.	few	TRBJ1-2	TGTGCCTGGAGCACCCCGGGCAGCTCCTCCTATGGCTACACCTTC	CAWSTPGSSSYGYTF
TRBV7-8	.	few	TRBJ2-5	TGTGCCAGCAGCGGCCGTGACTACCAAGAGACCCAGTACTTC	CASSGRDYQETQYF
TRBV30	TRBD2	few	TRBJ2-5	TGTGCCTGGACCGGACTAGCGGGAGAGACCCAGTACTTC	CAWTGLAGETQYF
TRBV9	.	few	TRBJ2-3	TGTGCCAGCAGCGTGGGGACCCGCACAGATACGCAGTATTTT	CASSVGTRTDTQYF
TRBV30	.	.	TRBJ2-7	TGTGCCTGGACCTTGGGGGGCAACTACGAGCAGTACTTC	CAWTLGGNYEQYF
TRBV29-1	.	.	TRBJ2-5	TGCAGCGCCCTCCAAGAGACCCAGTACTTC	CSALQETQYF
TRBV7-7	TRBD1	few	TRBJ2-5	TGTGCCAGCAGCATGACAGGGGCCAGTTACCAAGAGACCCAGTACTTC	CASSMTGASYQETQYF
TRBV14	.	once	TRBJ2-7	TGTGCCAGCAGCCAAGAGGGTCTTGGGGTGGACATCAACTACGAGCAGTACTTC	CASSQEGLGVDINYEQYF
TRBV30	.	.	TRBJ1-4	TGTGCCTGGGCAGCAACTAATGAAAAACTGTTTTTT	CAWAATNEKLFF
TRBV29-1	.	.	TRBJ2-2	TGCAGCGTTGACACCGGGGAGCTGTTTTTT	CSVDTGELFF
TRBV25-1	.	few	TRBJ2-5	TGTGCCAGCTCAGGGGAGGAAGCGGGAACAGAGACCCAGTACTTC	CASSGEEAGTETQYF
TRBV29-1	.	.	TRBJ2-3	TGCAGCGCCCAGGGGCGGGGTAGCACAGATACGCAGTATTTT	CSAQGRGSTDTQYF
TRBV29-1	.	.	TRBJ1-1	TGCAGCGTTGTAGGTCCGGTTGGGACTGAAGCTTTCTTT	CSVVGPVGTEAFF
TRBV15	.	once	TRBJ2-7	TGTGCCACCAGCCAGAGGAAGTCCGGCGAGCAGTACTTC	CATSQRKSGEQYF
TRBV29-1	.	.	TRBJ2-7	TGCAGCGGCAGCAGGGCTGGCGAGCAGTACTTC	CSGSRAGEQYF
TRBV29-1	.	.	TRBJ1-4	TGCAGCGTTGAAGCCCCTGGGGGAAGGGAAAAACTGTTTTTT	CSVEAPGGREKLFF
TRBV30	.	.	TRBJ2-2	TGTGCCTGGAGTGGTCAGAGCCCCGGGGAGCTGTTTTTT	CAWSGQSPGELFF
TRBV15	.	.	TRBJ2-7	TGTGCCACCAGCAGAGATCTCGTGGCGGCCTACGAGCAGTACTTC	CATSRDLVAAYEQYF
TRBV30	.	few	TRBJ1-1	TGTGCCTGGACAGATTTTAGCACTGAAGCTTTCTTT	CAWTDFSTEAFF
TRBV30	.	once	TRBJ2-5	TGTGCCTGGAGCCATGGGGAGACCCAGTACTTC	CAWSHGETQYF
TRBV5-4	.	.	TRBJ2-6	TGTGCCAGCAGCTCAGCTTCGGCCAACGTCCTGACTTTC	CASSSASANVLTF
TRBV2	.	.	TRBJ2-2	TGTGCCAGCACTAGGGTCGCCGGGGAGCTGTTTTTT	CASTRVAGELFF
TRBV28	.	.	TRBJ2-6	TGTGCCAGCAGTTACCACAGCCGACTCGTCCTGACTTTC	CASSYHSRLVLTF
TRBV30	.	.	TRBJ1-2	TGTGCCTGGAACGGAGGTACTAACTATGGCTACACCTTC	CAWNGGTNYGYTF
TRBV30	.	.	TRBJ2-1	TGTGCCTGGACCTTGAAGAGGTCCGGTGAGCAGTTCTTC	CAWTLKRSGEQFF
TRBV7-2	.	.	TRBJ2-3	TGTGCCAGCAGCTCGAGGGGTGTTACGCAGTATTTT	CASSSRGVTQYF
TRBV29-1	.	.	TRBJ2-5	TGCAGCGTTGAGGACTATCGGGCTGCTCGGACCCAGTACTTC	CSVEDYRAARTQYF
TRBV30	.	few	TRBJ1-1	TGTGCCTGGAGTGGCCTGAACACTGAAGCTTTCTTT	CAWSGLNTEAFF
TRBV5-6	.	.	TRBJ1-2	TGTGCCAGCAGCTTTGGGGGTTCCTCAGGACCCTCCTATGGCTACACCTTC	CASSFGGSSGPSYGYTF
TRBV15	.	.	TRBJ1-2	TGTGCCACCAGCAGAGATCGGAGGGTTGGCTACACCTTC	CATSRDRRVGYTF
TRBV6-5	TRBD1	few	TRBJ2-7	TGTGCCAGCAGTTCGACAGGGTGGGTCGAGCAGTACTTC	CASSSTGWVEQYF
TRBV19	TRBD1	few	TRBJ2-3	TGTGCCAGTAGTATGAGGGGGCCCTCCACAGATACGCAGTATTTT	CASSMRGPSTDTQYF
TRBV7-9	TRBD2	.	TRBJ2-3	TGTGCCAGCAATCTAGCGGGAAGCACAGATACGCAGTATTTT	CASNLAGSTDTQYF
TRBV9	TRBD1	.	TRBJ2-7	TGTGCCAGCAGCGTAGGATGGGACAGGTCCTACGAGCAGTACTTC	CASSVGWDRSYEQYF
TRBV7-9	TRBD1	.	TRBJ2-7	TGTGCCAGCCACCAGGGCAGGGGGTACGAGCAGTACTTC	CASHQGRGYEQYF